The clone carrying this TCR beta chain was detected ten times or more. This record comes from a study of T cells in Graves' hyperthyroidism and ophthalmopathy. V dropped 3 bases and J dropped 5; count of bases not matched to a gene: 3. Per germline, CDR1 SEHNR and CDR2 FQNEAQ (reference sequence). This CDR3 has 14 amino acids. The source material, RNA transcripts, was used to amplify TCR beta CDR3 regions. Using the HTBI primer set, a first-round RT-PCR was run on the TCR CDR3. Using its own MiXCR run on the multiplex PCR reads, TCRdb lists one record per CDR3 protein. Of 240,000 or so distinct CDR3 sequences listed, roughly 15% are singletons.

The TCR originated in a woman aged 18-35 years with Graves' ophthalmopathy. The V call is TRBV7-9, the J call TRBJ2-1, with 8 bases lining up with TRBD2. Sequencing was done on a sample of blood. Here the CDR3 reads CASSFQLADNEQFF. The CDR3 DNA sequence: TGTGCCAGCAGCTTCCAACTAGCGGACAATGAGCAGTTCTTC.